This T cell receptor beta chain is drawn from a study of STAT5B mutations in CD4+ large granular lymphocyte leukemia (dated by TCRdb to between 2021 and 2024). For the study in its entirety: Among healthy controls, the CDR3 'QG' motif was associated with a particular HLA allele. Flow cytometry on FACSCanto II or FACSVerse showed that the purified fractions were more than 95% pure among lymphocytes. The study compared the TCRbeta repertoires of patients with CD4+ T-cell large granular lymphocyte leukemia against the TCRbeta repertoires of healthy blood donors.

Points on this clone: The antigen this receptor binds is unknown. There are no base qualities to consult, and no much larger clone falls within one base.

Healthy controls were some 40 blood donors whose buffy coats came from the Finnish Red Cross blood service. All TCR-sequenced material derived from peripheral blood: patient blood samples and healthy donor buffy coats. Peripheral blood mononuclear cells were isolated by Ficoll-Hypaque gradient centrifugation. Magnetic purification was used to isolate CD4+ cells from the buffy coats of the healthy controls. Genomic DNA was extracted using the Gentra Puregene Cell and Tissue kit, and a Qubit 2.0 fluorometer was used to quantify it. Here is what the overall study found, with its caveats: Enrichment of TRBV06-family usage was observed among the top patient clones (8/27) relative to healthy controls (2/35). CD4-sorted patient repertoires appeared more clonal than healthy CD4+ repertoires, and this difference persisted after removing the putative leukemic clones. The data were not HLA-matched, and the relatively small sample size could explain the higher clonality seen in CD4+ compared with CD8+ T-LGLL. Each patient's main leukemic clonotypes were private, but 25% of these clonotypes showed up at low frequency in the non-leukemic repertoires of other patients.

TCRbeta rearrangements were sequenced from genomic DNA using the immunoSEQ assay at survey resolution. The paper's data handling went like this. In the TCR sequencing data, the lowest productive clonotype frequency that could be detected was 2.59 x 10-5. Analyses included only productive TCRbeta rearrangements, meaning complete and in-frame sequences. Simpson clonality, calculated in the immunoSEQ Analyzer version 3.0, was used as the measure of sample clonality. Based on frequency, clones were grouped as very rare, small, medium, large (1-20%) or hyperexpanded (>20%). Generation probabilities were estimated with OLGA 1.2.3, V-gene circos plots were generated with VDJtools, specificities were searched for in VDJdb, and CDR3 motifs were identified with GLIPH. This is the immuneACCESS table as TCRdb keeps it, with only in-frame sequences that have V and J called. A part of the clones is gone; compared with another copy, unresolved V genes explain less than half, and the rest is unexplained. V, J and clone size reflect that table, while D and trimming were determined from the DNA. The sample table holds approximately 28,000 clones, of which 85% to 90% were seen once. The top ten clonotypes cover about 0.42% of the sample.

Spanning cysteine to phenylalanine, the CDR3 consists of 15 amino acids. The entry retains the CDR3 DNA only, 45 bases that are in frame from base 1. V is cut back by 2 bases and J by 2 bases, with 0 bases in the junction unmatched. Looking up the germline V gene yields CDR1 LGHNA and CDR2 YNFKEQ. Sequenced input: CD4+ T cells from blood buffy coats. The receptor's source is a human donor in good health. This chain joins TRBV4-2 to TRBJ2-5, with 12 junctional bases fitting TRBD2. The base sequence is TGTGCCAGCAGCCAACTAGCGGGAGGGCAAGAGACCCAGTACTTC. This translates into CASSQLAGGQETQYF.